The 28 T cell receptor beta chains given below trace back to one sample, sequenced in a study of T cell repertoires in cytomegalovirus infection. TCRdb passed the reads through MiXCR, listing each CDR3 protein once. The table records some 350,000 distinct CDR3 sequences, around 18% of them present only once. Material: PBMCs. The receptors come from a human donor in good health (CMV status not recorded). Some clones in this sample may be carry-over from other donors' samples.

This clonotype has a count of ten or more. The V and J genes are TRBV6-5 and TRBJ2-1; D is unclear. This CDR3 spans 11 amino acids. Germline V gene lookup returns CDR1 MNHEY and CDR2 SVGAGI. V was clipped by 6 bases and J by 10 bases, with 10 bases between them. The CDR3, as DNA: TGTGCCAGCAGGGTTTACAGCGAGCAGTTCTTC. It translates to CASRVYSEQFF.

As to this clonotype: Given a much more abundant clone one base away, this may be a read error. The J gene is TRBJ2-5, the V gene TRBV7-2, with 9 bases matching TRBD1. This CDR3 spans 15 amino acids. The germline gives CDR1 SGHTA, CDR2 FQGNSA. CDR3 protein: CASNLGTGLEETQYF. The CDR3 DNA reads TGTGCCAGCAACTTAGGGACAGGGCTGGAGGAGACCCAGTACTTC.

The rearrangement joins TRBV29-1 to TRBJ1-1; TRBD1 agrees at 7 bases. Germline V CDR1 and CDR2: SQVTM, ANQGSEA. The CDR3 totals 13 residues. The J segment lost 0 bases and the V segment lost 7 bases, leaving 5 bases of the junction unmatched. The CDR3 nucleotides are TGCAGCGGAAACAGGGGCATGAACACTGAAGCTTTCTTT. Amino acid sequence: CSGNRGMNTEAFF.

This sequence joins TRBV6-2 or TRBV6-3 and TRBJ2-1; D gene uncertain. V lost 0 bases and J 4 bases, leaving 7 bases between the germline ends. This CDR3 has 14 amino acids. Germline V gene sequence: CDR1 MNHEY, CDR2 SVGEGT. Written as DNA, the CDR3 is TGTGCCAGCAGTTACTCTCGTGGTTACAATGAGCAGTTCTTC. It encodes CASSYSRGYNEQFF.

Points on this clonotype: This may be a read error, as it is one base from a much larger clone. The V gene is TRBV6-2 or TRBV6-3, the J gene TRBJ2-7; D possibly corresponds to TRBD2 (5 bases). This CDR3 comprises 11 residues. Germline V gives CDR1 MNHEY, CDR2 SVGEGT. CDR3: CACSEGYEQYV. The CDR3 DNA reads as TGTGCCTGCAGTGAGGGATACGAGCAGTACGTC.

This clonotype was counted many times. The V call is TRBV7-2, the J call TRBJ2-3, with D maybe TRBD2 (6 bases). The ends were cut back, 7 bases at V and 2 bases at J, with 19 bases in the middle. The germline V gene encodes CDR1 SGHTA and CDR2 FQGNSA. The CDR3 has 16 residues. This CDR3 is CASTFTWGRPTDTQYF. Written as DNA, the CDR3 is TGTGCCAGCACCTTCACCTGGGGGAGGCCCACAGATACGCAGTATTTT.

The chain employs TRBV7-9 and TRBJ2-1, with 13 bases that match TRBD2. This CDR3 has 17 residues. Germline CDR1 SEHNR, CDR2 FQNEAQ (reference sequence). V shed 4 bases, J shed 4 bases, and the junction held 7 bases outside the gene matches. CDR3 in amino acids: CASSSRLAGGSYNEQFF. The CDR3 nucleotides are TGTGCCAGCAGCTCCCGACTAGCGGGGGGCTCGTACAATGAGCAGTTCTTC.

This clonotype was seen a single time. Its ends do not fully match the called genes, so a read error is possible. This chain connects TRBV6-1 to TRBJ1-1; a possible D gene is TRBD1 (5 bases). The CDR3 has 14 residues. Germline values: CDR1 MNHNS, CDR2 SASEGT. The CDR3 reads CASTEWGVNTEAFF. The CDR3 nucleotides read TGTGCCAGCACTGAATGGGGGGTGAACACTGAAGCTTTCTTT.

The V gene is TRBV10-3, the J gene TRBJ2-3; 9 positions agree with TRBD2. CDR3 size: 14 residues. After removal of 4 bases from V and 1 base from J, the junction contained 0 bases not matched to a gene. Germline CDR1 is ENHRY and CDR2 is SYGVKD. The CDR3 region is CAISASGGTDTQYF. DNA of the CDR3: TGTGCCATCAGTGCTAGCGGGGGCACAGATACGCAGTATTTT.

Only a few counts were recorded for this clonotype. V is TRBV11-2 and J is TRBJ2-5; D is tentatively TRBD1 or TRBD2 (5 bases each). Germline-derived CDR1 and CDR2 are SGHAT and FQNNGV. The CDR3 has 15 amino acids. Trimming removed 3 bases from V and 3 bases from J, with 14 bases in between. In DNA, the CDR3 is TGTGCCAGCAGCTTGGGCTGGGGGACCGAAGAGACCCAGTACTTC. Translated: CASSLGWGTEETQYF. The entire variable domain, with the rest obtained from reference TRBV11-2 and TRBJ2-5, is as follows: EAGVAQSPRYKIIEKRQSVAFWCNPISGHATLYWYQQILGQGPKLLIQFQNNGVVDDSQLPKDRFSAERLKGVDSTLKIQPAKLEDSAVYLCASSLGWGTEETQYFGPGTRLLVL.

This clonotype was counted at least ten times. The CDR3: CASKTTAVGEAFF. The CDR3 DNA is TGTGCCAGCAAAACGACAGCCGTGGGGGAAGCTTTCTTT. The chain joins TRBV6-1 to TRBJ1-1; D perhaps matches TRBD1 (5 bases). CDR1 and CDR2 (germline): MNHNS, SASEGT. The CDR3 sequence is 13 residues long. V was pared by 7 bases and J by 8 bases, with 17 bases between.

The V call is TRBV24-1, the J call TRBJ2-1; the D is unclear. V shed 1 base and J shed 5 bases, with 8 bases lying between them. Germline CDR1 reads KGHDR; CDR2 reads SFDVKD. The CDR3 extends over 14 amino acids. CDR3 amino acids: CATSDFDVNNEQFF. The CDR3 DNA follows: TGTGCCACCAGTGATTTTGACGTCAACAATGAGCAGTTCTTC.

The rearrangement joins TRBV4-2 to TRBJ2-5; 12 positions match TRBD2. This CDR3 comprises 19 residues. Germline assignment: CDR1 LGHNA and CDR2 YNFKEQ. V lost 2 bases, J lost 0 bases, and 10 bases stayed unmatched. In DNA, the CDR3 is TGTGCCAGCAGCCAACCATCGACCCTAGCGGGGGGGAACCAAGAGACCCAGTACTTC. It yields the protein CASSQPSTLAGGNQETQYF.

In the case of this clonotype: Since a much larger clone is just one base distant, this may be a read error. The chain employs TRBV7-6 and TRBJ2-1; D is unclear. This CDR3 is 11 amino acids long. Trimming stripped 2 bases from V and 6 bases from J, with 2 bases between. CDR1 is SGHVS, CDR2 FNYEAQ, per germline. DNA of the CDR3: TGTGCCAGCAGCTTACCCAATGAGCAGTTCTTC. Its protein is CASSLPNEQFF. The full variable domain, in which reference TRBV7-6 and TRBJ2-1 provide the parts outside the CDR3, is GAGVSQSPRYKVTKRGQDVALRCDPISGHVSLYWYRQALGQGPEFLTYFNYEAQQDKSGLPNDRFSAERPEGSISTLTIQRTEQRDSAMYRCASSLPNEQFFGPGTRLTVL.

The chain uses TRBV7-2 and TRBJ1-1; the D gene is possibly TRBD1 (5 bases). The CDR3 contains 14 residues. Germline CDR1 reads SGHTA; CDR2 reads FQGNSA. With 1 base removed from V and 6 bases from J, the gap between germline ends came to 12 bases. CDR3 nucleotides: TGTACCAGCAGCTTAGATTGGCAGGGTGCTGAAGCTTTCTTT. It yields the protein CTSSLDWQGAEAFF.

The gene calls are TRBV6-2 or TRBV6-3 and TRBJ2-1; 7 bases fit TRBD1. The CDR3 covers 15 residues. V gave up 5 bases and J gave up 0 bases; unmatched junction bases: 4. In germline, CDR1 is MNHEY, CDR2 SVGEGT. CDR3 region: CASSQTGSSYNEQFF. CDR3 coding DNA: TGTGCCAGCAGTCAGACAGGGAGCTCCTACAATGAGCAGTTCTTC.

This chain uses TRBV28 with TRBJ1-1, with 9 bases lining up with TRBD1. This CDR3 contains 15 residues. Germline V gene sequence: CDR1 MDHEN, CDR2 SYDVKM. Trimming took 6 bases from V and 4 from J; bases not matched to a gene: 9. CDR3 region: CASRTGQGPLTEAFF. Here the CDR3 DNA reads TGTGCCAGCAGGACTGGACAGGGGCCCCTCACTGAAGCTTTCTTT.

The V and J genes are TRBV7-6 and TRBJ2-7; the match to TRBD2 covers 10 bases. The CDR3 loop spans 15 amino acids. Trimming at V came to 6 bases and at J to 2 bases, leaving 7 bases not matched to a gene. Germline V gene sequence: CDR1 SGHVS, CDR2 FNYEAQ. CDR3 protein: CASRASGSLAYEQYF. CDR3 nucleotide sequence: TGTGCCAGCAGAGCTAGCGGGAGCCTTGCCTACGAGCAGTACTTC.

The sample holds a few counts of this clonotype. The chain has TRBV7-9 and TRBJ2-7; possible D gene TRBD2, 5 bases. V lost 8 bases to trimming and J lost 9 bases, with 23 bases between them. The CDR3 covers 14 residues. The germline CDR1 and CDR2 sequences are SEHNR and FQNEAQ (reference sequence). DNA for the CDR3: TGTGCCAGCTCCGAAGCGGACCGCATTTTGGTGCAGTACTTC. Translating gives CASSEADRILVQYF.

In its sample, this clonotype was seen a few times. J is TRBJ2-3 and V is TRBV20-1; 10 bases map to TRBD2. The V segment lost 6 bases and the J segment 2 bases; nucleotides outside the gene matches: 5. The CDR3 has 14 amino acids. Germline V gene lookup returns CDR1 DFQATT and CDR2 SNEGSKA (reference sequence). The CDR3 DNA is TGCAGTGCACCCAGCGGGAGGGCCACAGATACGCAGTATTTT. This codes for CSAPSGRATDTQYF.

The chain has TRBV30 and TRBJ1-2, with D hard to call. This CDR3 spans 12 amino acids. Trimming took 2 bases from V and 10 from J, leaving 14 bases between them. The germline CDR1 and CDR2 sequences are GTSNPN and SVGIG (reference sequence). This CDR3 reads CAWSQAGEYYTF. Written as DNA, the CDR3 is TGTGCCTGGAGTCAGGCGGGAGAGTACTACACCTTC.

This clonotype was seen a few times. The J gene is TRBJ2-6, the V gene TRBV29-1; D remains unclear. Trimming removed 4 bases at V and 3 bases at J, with 4 bases between. This CDR3 has 12 residues. Germline V gene data show CDR1 as SQVTM and CDR2 as ANQGSEA. The CDR3 region is CSVVFGANVLTF. Written as DNA, the CDR3 is TGCAGCGTTGTTTTTGGGGCCAACGTCCTGACTTTC.

The rearrangement uses TRBV20-1 and TRBJ1-3; no firm D call. The germline V gene encodes CDR1 DFQATT and CDR2 SNEGSKA (reference sequence). V shed 6 bases and J shed 0 bases, with 24 bases lying between them. The CDR3 contains 18 residues. The CDR3 nucleotides read TGCAGTGCCATCGGACCGGGCCAAGGGCAAACCTCTGGAAACACCATATATTTT. Amino acid sequence: CSAIGPGQGQTSGNTIYF.

Ten or more counts support this clonotype. The chain links TRBV20-1 to TRBJ2-5, with 8 nucleotides matching TRBD1. The CDR3 has 16 residues. Germline CDR1 DFQATT, CDR2 SNEGSKA (reference sequence). Trimming at V came to 6 bases and at J to 0 bases, leaving 12 bases not matched to a gene. The CDR3 here is CSAHRQGLEDQETQYF. In DNA form, the CDR3 reads TGCAGTGCACATCGACAGGGGCTGGAGGACCAAGAGACCCAGTACTTC.

The DNA for the CDR3 is TGTGCCAGCAGTAATCGGAGATCTACAGATACGCAGTATTTT. This codes for CASSNRRSTDTQYF. The chain has TRBV2 and TRBJ2-3; D is uncertain. This CDR3 comprises 14 residues. V was pared by 5 bases and J by 3 bases, with 12 bases between. Germline V lookup: CDR1 SNHLY, CDR2 FYNNEI.

A word on this clonotype: One base away lies a much larger clone, so this may be a sequencing read error. CDR3 residues: CASSPMSGATFF. The CDR3 coding sequence is TGTGCCAGCAGCCCAATGAGTGGGGCCACTTTCTTT. This chain connects TRBV7-4 to TRBJ1-1, with D possibly TRBD1 on 5 matching bases. The CDR3 is 12 residues long. Germline values: CDR1 SGHVT, CDR2 SQSDAQ. V lost 5 bases and J 12 bases, leaving 16 bases between the germline ends.

This clonotype occurred a few times. V and J are TRBV20-1 and TRBJ1-4; 11 nucleotides match TRBD1. The CDR3 is made up of 18 amino acids. V lost 3 bases to trimming and J lost 6 bases; unmatched junction nucleotides: 15. Germline CDR1 is DFQATT and CDR2 is SNEGSKA (reference sequence). Here the CDR3 DNA reads TGCAGTGCTAGGGACAGGGGGCTAGGACAGGGATACTATGAAAAACTGTTTTTT. Translating it yields CSARDRGLGQGYYEKLFF.

In the case of this clonotype: A much larger clone is a single base away; this may be a read error. The chain uses TRBV12-3 or TRBV12-4 and TRBJ2-1, with D tentatively TRBD1 (5 bases). The CDR3 runs 13 residues. Trimming removed 7 bases from V and 5 bases from J, with 12 bases in between. CDR3 in amino acids: CASKRDSHNEQFF. For the CDR3, the DNA is TGTGCCAGCAAAAGAGACAGTCACAATGAGCAGTTCTTC.